The 27 T cell receptor beta chains below all came from one sample that was sequenced in a study of early T cells in non-severe SARS-CoV-2 infection. MiXCR, run by TCRdb on the 5' RACE reads, gives a single entry per CDR3 protein. The table lists tens of thousands of distinct CDR3 sequences, around 4.8% of them singletons. The sequencing sample was made of whole blood. All receptors derive from an adult who was a healthcare worker with PCR-confirmed SARS-CoV-2 infection or an uninfected control (not recorded which).

This clonotype was counted ten times or more. This chain connects TRBV7-8 to TRBJ1-1; 7 nucleotides line up with TRBD1. Germline V gene lookup returns CDR1 SGHVS and CDR2 FQNEAQ. J gave up 3 bases and V 5 bases, and 3 bases lay outside the gene matches. CDR3 length: 13 residues. The CDR3 protein is CASSPGGYTEAFF. The DNA for the CDR3 is TGTGCCAGCAGCCCAGGGGGGTACACTGAAGCTTTCTTT.

There are many counts of this clonotype. V usage is TRBV19 and J usage is TRBJ1-4; D unclear. CDR3 length: 19 residues. The germline CDR1 and CDR2 sequences are LNHDA and SQIVND (reference sequence). The V gene lost 4 bases and the J gene lost 0 bases, with 21 bases spanning the gap. This chain's CDR3 is CASSKAGRTAPATNEKLFF. CDR3 bases: TGTGCCAGTAGTAAAGCAGGCAGGACCGCTCCTGCAACTAATGAAAAACTGTTTTTT.

The table lists this clonotype with a few counts. This chain joins TRBV7-9 and TRBJ1-1, with D unclear. Trimming pared 3 bases from V and 3 bases from J, leaving 11 bases between. From germline, CDR1 is SEHNR and CDR2 FQNEAQ (reference sequence). The CDR3 length is 14 residues. The chain's CDR3 is CASSFRTVYTEAFF. The DNA for the CDR3 is TGTGCCAGCAGCTTTCGGACGGTGTACACTGAAGCTTTCTTT.

At least ten counts were recorded for this clonotype. The V gene is TRBV28, the J gene TRBJ2-7, with a tentative D call TRBD2 (6 bases). The CDR3 spans 17 residues. CDR1 is MDHEN and CDR2 is SYDVKM in the germline V gene. V lost 2 bases to trimming and J lost 0 bases, with 17 bases between them. CDR3 in DNA: TGTGCCAGCAGTTTACCAACCCCGGGACTTAGCTCCTACGAGCAGTACTTC. Its translation: CASSLPTPGLSSYEQYF.

In its sample, this clonotype was seen many times. The chain links TRBV28 to TRBJ2-5; 10 nucleotides match TRBD2. Germline V gene data show CDR1 as MDHEN and CDR2 as SYDVKM. Trimming at V came to 6 bases and at J to 5 bases, leaving 9 bases not matched to a gene. The CDR3 loop spans 15 amino acids. The CDR3 DNA reads TGTGCCAGCAGGACCGGGACTAGCGTCAGGGAGACCCAGTACTTC. Amino acids: CASRTGTSVRETQYF.

Many counts were recorded for this clonotype. The chain links TRBV20-1 to TRBJ1-1, with 9 bases that match TRBD1. The germline V gene encodes CDR1 DFQATT and CDR2 SNEGSKA (reference sequence). V dropped 1 base and J dropped 5; count of bases not matched to a gene: 8. The CDR3 runs to 15 residues. The CDR3 DNA reads TGCAGTGCTAGAGCTTCGGACAGGGGTAGGACTGAAGCTTTCTTT. It yields the protein CSARASDRGRTEAFF.

This chain connects TRBV7-3 to TRBJ2-1; D uncertain. Per the germline V gene, CDR1 is SGHTA and CDR2 is FQGTGA. This CDR3 contains 15 residues. Trimming took off 5 bases at V and 4 bases at J, with 15 bases between the two ends. The CDR3 reads CASSPSRSLYNEQFF. In nucleotides, the CDR3 is TGTGCCAGCAGCCCGTCCAGATCCCTATACAATGAGCAGTTCTTC.

This clonotype was observed at least ten times. The gene calls are TRBV2 and TRBJ2-7, with D unresolved. The CDR3 spans 12 residues. V was trimmed by 1 base and J by 3 bases, leaving 4 bases between them. Per the germline V gene, CDR1 is SNHLY and CDR2 is FYNNEI. The CDR3, as DNA: TGTGCCAGCAGTGAAGGGGGCTACGAGCAGTACTTC. Its protein product is CASSEGGYEQYF.

This clonotype was observed many times. The V gene is TRBV20-1, the J gene TRBJ2-3; D might be TRBD1 (6 bases). Trimming removed 5 bases at V and 0 bases at J, with 18 bases between. Per germline, CDR1 DFQATT and CDR2 SNEGSKA (reference sequence). The length of the CDR3 is 16 residues. In DNA form, the CDR3 reads TGCAGTGCTGGAAAAGGGGGTACTTCTAGCACAGATACGCAGTATTTT. Its protein product is CSAGKGGTSSTDTQYF.

This clonotype occurred many times. The rearrangement joins TRBV27 to TRBJ2-5; 8 bases align to TRBD1. The CDR3 length is 14 residues. CDR1 MNHEY and CDR2 SMNVEV come from the germline V gene (reference sequence). The J segment lost 5 bases and the V segment lost 6 bases, leaving 8 bases of the junction unmatched. This chain's CDR3 is CASSQDRVAETQYF. In DNA form, the CDR3 reads TGTGCCAGCAGCCAGGACAGGGTTGCTGAGACCCAGTACTTC.

This clonotype was seen ten or more times. The chain is built from TRBV5-1 and TRBJ2-7, with 9 bases that match TRBD1. Germline V gene lookup returns CDR1 SGHRS and CDR2 YFSETQ. The length of the CDR3 is 15 residues. With 1 base clipped from V and 3 bases from J, the junction kept 5 bases outside the gene matches. This CDR3 reads CASSLIQGASYEQYF. CDR3 in DNA: TGCGCCAGCAGCTTGATACAGGGGGCGAGCTACGAGCAGTACTTC.

By its share, this clonotype is medium-sized. The rearrangement joins TRBV6-6 to TRBJ1-5; D is possibly TRBD1 (5 bases). CDR1 and CDR2 from the germline V gene are MNHNY and SVGAGI (reference sequence). This CDR3 region has 14 residues. Trimming shortened V by 8 bases and J by 3 bases, and 14 bases separated the two germline ends. CDR3 residues: CASLTTENNQPQHF. As DNA, the CDR3 is TGTGCCAGCCTTACGACAGAAAACAATCAGCCCCAGCATTTT.

The rearrangement links TRBV11-2 to TRBJ2-1; perhaps TRBD2 as D (6 bases). CDR3 size: 15 residues. Germline V CDR1 and CDR2: SGHAT, FQNNGV. V dropped 3 bases and J dropped 0 bases, with 9 bases sitting between them. The CDR3 loop reads CASSFDSGSYNEQFF. CDR3 bases: TGTGCCAGCAGCTTCGATAGCGGCTCCTACAATGAGCAGTTCTTC.

This clonotype was found many times. The V and J genes are TRBV5-4 and TRBJ2-3, with 8 bases that match TRBD1. J was trimmed by 2 bases and V by 4 bases; bases with no gene match: 6. CDR3 length: 15 residues. Germline V gene lookup returns CDR1 SGHNT and CDR2 YYREEE (reference sequence). The CDR3 loop reads CASSRQDRATDTQYF. CDR3 nucleotides: TGTGCCAGCAGCCGACAGGACAGGGCCACAGATACGCAGTATTTT.

Many counts were recorded for this clonotype. The rearrangement uses TRBV2 and TRBJ1-4, with D possibly TRBD1 on 5 matching bases. Germline assignment: CDR1 SNHLY and CDR2 FYNNEI. V was trimmed by 6 bases and J by 4 bases, leaving 9 bases between them. The CDR3 runs to 13 residues. Here the CDR3 DNA reads TGTGCCAGCAGCCTGACAGTTAATGAAAAACTGTTTTTT. This translates into CASSLTVNEKLFF.

In its sample, this clonotype was seen a few times. This sequence joins TRBV3-1 and TRBJ2-7; TRBD2 matches at 13 bases. CDR3 length: 15 amino acids. The ends lost 4 bases at V and 3 bases at J; junction bases unmatched: 3. CDR1 LGHDT and CDR2 YNNKEL come from the germline V gene (reference sequence). The DNA of the CDR3 is TGTGCCAGCAGCCCGCGGACTAGCGGGAGCTACGAGCAGTACTTC. It is translated as CASSPRTSGSYEQYF.

This chain links TRBV5-1 with TRBJ2-1; no clear D. The CDR3 runs to 13 residues. Trimming shortened V by 0 bases and J by 3 bases, and 4 bases separated the two germline ends. In germline, CDR1 is SGHRS, CDR2 YFSETQ. CDR3 region: CASSLGGYNEQFF. CDR3 in DNA: TGCGCCAGCAGCTTGGGGGGCTACAATGAGCAGTTCTTC.

V is TRBV3-1 and J is TRBJ1-3; 7 bases are a match to TRBD1. This CDR3 has 17 amino acids. CDR1 is LGHDT, CDR2 YNNKEL, per germline (reference sequence). V gave up 4 bases and J gave up 0 bases; unmatched junction bases: 9. The CDR3 bases are TGTGCCAGCAGCCCCGAGACAGGGAGATTCTCTGGAAACACCATATATTTT. This translates into CASSPETGRFSGNTIYF.

This clonotype was detected only a few times. V and J are TRBV11-2 and TRBJ2-1, with D unresolved. The CDR3 spans 15 residues. Germline values: CDR1 SGHAT, CDR2 FQNNGV. Trimming cost V 2 bases and J 0 bases, with 8 bases left between them. The CDR3 bases are TGTGCCAGCAGCTTACGCACGAGCTCCTACAATGAGCAGTTCTTC. Its translation: CASSLRTSSYNEQFF.

This clonotype was detected only a few times. This chain connects TRBV6-2 or TRBV6-3 to TRBJ2-1; 12 positions match TRBD2. This CDR3 comprises 14 residues. CDR1 MNHEY and CDR2 SVGEGT come from the germline V gene. The ends lost 6 bases at V and 10 bases at J; junction bases unmatched: 7. The CDR3 reads CASRPGTSGPEQFF. In DNA, the CDR3 is TGTGCCAGCAGGCCTGGGACTAGCGGGCCGGAGCAGTTCTTC.

Points on this clonotype: With a much larger clone just one base away, this may be a read error. V gene TRBV29-1 combines with J gene TRBJ2-1; D not resolved. This CDR3 region has 13 residues. Germline assignment: CDR1 SQVTM and CDR2 ANQGSEA. V was trimmed by 8 bases and J by 0 bases, leaving 11 bases between them. The CDR3 reads CSTSTGSYNEQFF. In DNA, the CDR3 is TGCAGCACAAGCACGGGCTCCTACAATGAGCAGTTCTTC.

This clonotype was detected ten times or more. V gene TRBV7-9 combines with J gene TRBJ1-2; 9 nucleotides agree with TRBD1. The germline V gene has CDR1 SEHNR and CDR2 FQNEAQ (reference sequence). This CDR3 is built from 17 residues. The V gene end was trimmed by 5 bases and the J gene end by 3 bases; junction bases not matched to a gene: 13. The DNA for the CDR3 is TGTGCCAGCAGCACCCACACCCCTACAGGGGGCCACTATGGCTACACCTTC. Amino acid sequence: CASSTHTPTGGHYGYTF.

This clonotype was observed many times. V gene TRBV5-5 combines with J gene TRBJ1-3; TRBD1 is a possible D gene (5 bases). Trimming left V 4 bases short and J 0 bases short, with 11 bases between. The germline gives CDR1 SGHKS, CDR2 YYEKEE (reference sequence). CDR3 size: 15 residues. CDR3 DNA: TGTGCCAGCAGCCCTACAGGCCCCTCTGGAAACACCATATATTTT. Translating gives CASSPTGPSGNTIYF.

V is TRBV3-1 and J is TRBJ2-2, with 9 bases aligning to TRBD2. This CDR3 spans 18 amino acids. Germline assignment: CDR1 LGHDT and CDR2 YNNKEL (reference sequence). Unmatched junction bases numbered 12, after V lost 2 bases and J lost 5 bases. The CDR3 coding sequence is TGTGCCAGCAGCCAACTAGCGGGGAACTCATTAGGGACCGGGGAGCTGTTTTTT. As protein: CASSQLAGNSLGTGELFF.

V and J are TRBV12-3 or TRBV12-4 and TRBJ1-4, with 12 bases fitting TRBD1. The CDR3 sequence is 17 residues long. Trimming removed 5 bases from V and 7 bases from J; junction bases left unmatched: 11. CDR3 DNA: TGTGCCAGCAGTAATCCGGGACAGGGGGCGCGGAGTGAAAAACTGTTTTTT. It translates to CASSNPGQGARSEKLFF.

This clonotype has at least ten counts. The chain links TRBV20-1 to TRBJ2-1; D is undetermined. The CDR3 runs to 15 residues. V was cut by 0 bases and J by 5 bases, with 14 bases left in between. CDR1 is DFQATT, CDR2 SNEGSKA, per germline (reference sequence). As DNA, the CDR3 is TGCAGTGCTAGAGATTGGCTTAGGAATCACAATGAGCAGTTCTTC. As protein: CSARDWLRNHNEQFF.

This clonotype was seen many times. The chain combines TRBV14 with TRBJ2-2; D gene uncertain. The V gene lost 3 bases and the J gene lost 7 bases, with 3 bases spanning the gap. The CDR3 loop spans 11 amino acids. Per germline, CDR1 SGHDN and CDR2 FVKESK. This CDR3 reads CASSHGGELFF. The DNA for the CDR3 is TGTGCCAGCAGCCACGGCGGGGAGCTGTTTTTT.